These T cell receptor beta chains were read from a single sample in a study of blood T cell repertoires in COVID-19. The table came from immunoSEQ multiplex PCR; TCRdb's copy has only in-frame clones and leaves some out. The top ten hold 1.2% of the sample, which has approximately 380,000 clones, 88% seen once. The material sequenced was PBMCs or T cells enriched from blood (not recorded which). All receptors derive from a woman between 18 and 29 years old who had recovered from COVID-19. Each CDR3 is given with its conserved first and last residue. Each record gives: clone size, V gene, J gene, D gene, CDR3 protein, CDR3 DNA. D genes are given only for firm matches. Clone size is shown for a subset of rows, as once, few, many or a class of expanded clone.

-	TRBV7-2	TRBJ1-5	-	CASSLDRVGSNQPQHF	TGTGCCAGCAGCTTAGACAGGGTTGGGAGCAATCAGCCCCAGCATTTT
-	TRBV4-1	TRBJ1-2	-	CASSLAGHSNYGYTF	TGCGCCAGCAGCTTAGCGGGACATTCTAACTATGGCTACACCTTC
-	TRBV18	TRBJ1-6	-	CASSTEGGSPLHF	TGTGCCAGCTCAACGGAGGGAGGCTCACCCCTCCACTTT
-	TRBV2	TRBJ1-2	TRBD1	CASRLPGGAFNGYTF	TGTGCCAGCAGATTGCCAGGGGGCGCTTTTAATGGCTACACCTTC
-	TRBV6-6	TRBJ1-2	TRBD1	CASSYASGTEIYGYTF	TGTGCCAGCAGTTACGCCTCCGGGACAGAGATCTATGGCTACACCTTC
-	TRBV30	TRBJ2-7	TRBD1	CAWRGTVPYEQYF	TGTGCCTGGAGGGGGACAGTCCCCTACGAGCAGTACTTC
-	TRBV4-1	TRBJ2-7	-	CASSQEPSDNYYEQYF	TGCGCCAGCAGCCAAGAGCCCTCGGACAATTACTACGAGCAGTACTTC
-	TRBV12-3/TRBV12-4	TRBJ1-2	TRBD1	CASSWDSNGYTF	TGTGCCAGCAGCTGGGACAGCAATGGCTACACCTTC
-	TRBV29-1	TRBJ2-7	-	CSVEALVPGNTYEQYF	TGCAGCGTTGAAGCCCTTGTCCCGGGGAACACCTACGAGCAGTACTTC
few	TRBV7-9	TRBJ1-1	-	CASSADSTVTEAFF	TGTGCCAGCAGCGCCGACAGCACGGTCACTGAAGCTTTCTTT
-	TRBV4-2	TRBJ1-1	-	CASSQDHRGAGYTEAFF	TGTGCCAGCAGCCAAGATCACCGGGGGGCGGGGTACACTGAAGCTTTCTTT
-	TRBV7-8	TRBJ2-7	-	CASSLLTGASSYEQYF	TGTGCCAGCAGCTTACTAACTGGGGCTAGCTCCTACGAGCAGTACTTC
once	TRBV27	TRBJ1-1	-	CASSLSMGGNTEAFF	TGTGCCAGCAGTTTGTCAATGGGGGGTAACACTGAAGCTTTCTTT
few	TRBV7-9	TRBJ2-7	-	CASSLQGSTYEQYF	TGTGCCAGCAGCTTACAGGGGTCAACCTACGAGCAGTACTTC
-	TRBV6-4	TRBJ2-3	TRBD2	CASSVAAGVGDTQYF	TGTGCCAGCAGTGTGGCAGCGGGGGTGGGGGATACGCAGTATTTT
once	TRBV7-9	TRBJ2-5	-	CASRWERETQYF	TGTGCCAGCAGATGGGAGCGGGAGACCCAGTACTTC
-	TRBV6-1	TRBJ1-2	-	CASSEMVGQPNYGYTF	TGTGCCAGCAGTGAAATGGTAGGACAGCCGAACTATGGCTACACCTTC
-	TRBV3-1/TRBV3-2	TRBJ1-2	TRBD1	CASSQETGGSYGYTF	TGTGCCAGCAGCCAGGAAACAGGGGGCAGCTATGGCTACACCTTC
-	TRBV3-1/TRBV3-2	TRBJ2-3	TRBD2	CASSQDRVAGGVTDTQYF	TGTGCCAGCAGCCAAGATAGGGTTGCGGGGGGGGTCACAGATACGCAGTATTTT
-	TRBV9	TRBJ1-1	-	CASSAWDLQGTEAFF	TGTGCCAGCAGCGCCTGGGATTTACAGGGCACTGAAGCTTTCTTT
-	TRBV7-2	TRBJ1-2	-	CASSLLDRSYGYTF	TGTGCCAGCAGCTTACTGGACAGAAGCTATGGCTACACCTTC
-	TRBV24-1	TRBJ1-5	-	CATSESGDQPQHF	TGTGCCACCAGTGAATCAGGGGACCAGCCCCAGCATTTT
-	TRBV27	TRBJ1-2	TRBD1	CASSGRDRGNGYTF	TGTGCCAGCAGTGGCCGGGACAGGGGCAATGGCTACACCTTC
-	TRBV18	TRBJ2-5	-	CASSPEIRQETQYF	TGTGCCAGCTCACCGGAGATACGACAAGAGACCCAGTACTTC
-	TRBV6-5	TRBJ2-2	-	CASSRTANTGELFF	TGTGCCAGCAGCCGAACAGCGAACACCGGGGAGCTGTTTTTT
-	TRBV10-3	TRBJ2-1	-	CAIGSGVYNEQFF	TGTGCCATCGGGTCAGGGGTATACAATGAGCAGTTCTTC
-	TRBV3-1/TRBV3-2	TRBJ1-6	-	CASSPRKGGLKFRGYNSPLHF	TGTGCCAGCAGCCCAAGGAAGGGGGGGCTGAAATTTAGAGGCTATAATTCACCCCTCCACTTT
once	TRBV6-1	TRBJ2-2	-	CASSDNPGELFF	TGTGCCAGCAGTGACAATCCCGGGGAGCTGTTTTTT
once	TRBV27	TRBJ2-5	-	CASSTSPHRYQETQYF	TGTGCCAGCAGTACTTCCCCCCACAGGTACCAAGAGACCCAGTACTTC
-	TRBV25-1	TRBJ2-4	-	CASSDRTLAKNIQYF	TGTGCCAGCAGTGATAGGACTCTAGCCAAAAACATTCAGTACTTC
-	TRBV5-4	TRBJ1-1	-	CASSPNRVTEAFF	TGTGCCAGCAGCCCCAACAGGGTCACTGAAGCTTTCTTT
-	TRBV10-3	TRBJ2-3	TRBD1	CAISPTRSRDRVIFDTQYF	TGTGCCATCAGTCCTACAAGGAGCCGGGACAGGGTAATATTTGATACGCAGTATTTT
-	TRBV7-6	TRBJ1-3	-	CASSPQPENQGNTIYF	TGTGCCAGCAGCCCCCAGCCAGAAAATCAGGGGAACACCATATATTTT
-	TRBV11-1	TRBJ1-5	-	CASSFGQLNQPQHF	TGTGCCAGCAGCTTCGGACAGCTCAATCAGCCCCAGCATTTT
few	TRBV7-6	TRBJ1-1	-	CASSLGGTVNTEAFF	TGTGCCAGCAGCTTAGGCGGGACGGTGAACACTGAAGCTTTCTTT
-	TRBV2	TRBJ2-2	-	CASEIGTRNTGELFF	TGTGCCAGCGAGATAGGGACTCGGAACACCGGGGAGCTGTTTTTT
once	TRBV5-1	TRBJ1-3	-	CASSGQAGNTIYF	TGCGCCAGCAGCGGCCAGGCCGGAAACACCATATATTTT
-	TRBV20-1	TRBJ2-7	-	CSASKHSYEQYF	TGCAGTGCTAGTAAACATTCCTACGAGCAGTACTTC
once	TRBV3-1/TRBV3-2	TRBJ1-1	-	CASSQGQGSEAFF	TGTGCCAGCAGCCAGGGTCAGGGCTCTGAAGCTTTCTTT
-	TRBV27	TRBJ2-6	-	CASRGHTSGANVLTF	TGTGCCAGCAGGGGACACACCTCTGGGGCCAACGTCCTGACTTTC
-	TRBV6-5	TRBJ1-1	-	CASNRDLWDTEAFF	TGTGCCAGCAACAGGGATCTTTGGGACACTGAAGCTTTCTTT
-	TRBV2	TRBJ1-2	-	CASSERGNYGYTF	TGTGCCAGCAGTGAGAGGGGGAACTATGGCTACACCTTC
-	TRBV19	TRBJ2-1	TRBD1	CASSLNRGPYNEQFF	TGTGCCAGTAGTCTGAACAGGGGGCCCTACAATGAGCAGTTCTTC
-	TRBV10-2	TRBJ2-5	-	CASSESRKETQYF	TGCGCCAGCAGTGAGAGTAGAAAAGAGACCCAGTACTTC
-	TRBV30	TRBJ1-1	-	CAWSVNRNTEAFF	TGTGCCTGGAGTGTAAACAGAAACACTGAAGCTTTCTTT
-	TRBV9	TRBJ1-5	-	CASSVGSSNQPQHF	TGTGCCAGCAGCGTAGGCAGTAGCAATCAGCCCCAGCATTTT
-	TRBV2	TRBJ1-4	-	CASSVDRWNEKLFF	TGTGCCAGCAGTGTTGACAGGTGGAATGAAAAACTGTTTTTT
-	TRBV1	TRBJ1-5	-	CTSSQDDTGKRSNQPQHF	TGCACCAGCAGCCAAGACGATACAGGGAAGAGGAGCAATCAGCCCCAGCATTTT